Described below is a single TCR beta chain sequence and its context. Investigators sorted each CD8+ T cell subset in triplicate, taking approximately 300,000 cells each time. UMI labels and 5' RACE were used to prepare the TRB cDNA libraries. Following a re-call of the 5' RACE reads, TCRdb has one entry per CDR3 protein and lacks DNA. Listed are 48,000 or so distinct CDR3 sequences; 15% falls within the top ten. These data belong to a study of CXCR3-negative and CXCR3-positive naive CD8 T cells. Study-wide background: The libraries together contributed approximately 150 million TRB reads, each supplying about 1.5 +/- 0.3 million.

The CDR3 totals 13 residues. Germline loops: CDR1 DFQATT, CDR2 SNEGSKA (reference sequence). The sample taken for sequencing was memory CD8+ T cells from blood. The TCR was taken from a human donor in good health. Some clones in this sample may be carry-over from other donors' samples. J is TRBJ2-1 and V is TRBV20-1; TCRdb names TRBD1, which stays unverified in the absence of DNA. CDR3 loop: CSVLGGTYNEQFF.